Following are 2 T cell receptor beta chains from one sample sequenced in a study of CD8 T cells in Susac syndrome. RNA totalling roughly 0.5 to 1 ug underwent reverse transcription with random hexamers. TCRdb recomputed calls from the immunoSEQ multiplex PCR reads with MiXCR, one row per CDR3 protein. The sample has about 300,000 distinct CDR3 sequences, approximately 90% seen once. Specimen: CD4+ T cells from PBMCs. These receptors were obtained from a human donor with multiple sclerosis.

V and J are TRBV6-5 and TRBJ2-1, with 8 bases identical to TRBD2. Trimming at V came to 8 bases and at J to 4 bases, leaving 10 bases not matched to a gene. CDR1 is MNHEY and CDR2 is SVGAGI in the germline V gene. The CDR3 totals 15 residues. CDR3 amino acids: CASGKTSGVYNEQFF. CDR3 nucleotide sequence: TGTGCCAGCGGAAAAACTAGCGGTGTTTACAATGAGCAGTTCTTC.

The genes are TRBV7-8 and TRBJ1-1, with 8 bases that match TRBD1. Germline lookup yields CDR1 SGHVS and CDR2 FQNEAQ. This CDR3 region has 14 residues. V trimming: 5 bases; J trimming: 5 bases; junction bases outside the gene matches: 7. CDR3 sequence reads: CASSKGQGRTEAFF. DNA for the CDR3: TGTGCCAGCAGCAAAGGACAGGGAAGGACTGAAGCTTTCTTT.